Described below is a single TCR beta chain sequence and its context. The antigen remains unidentified. This record belongs to a study of memory CD4+ T cells and cytomegalovirus serostatus. Findings and limits, study-wide: Each of approximately 69 CMV-associated TCRbeta sequences occurred in one to five individuals.

Some clones are missing from TCRdb's copy, which holds only in-frame ones; the method was immunoSEQ multiplex PCR. The table records about 60,000 clones, roughly three quarters of them present only once. The germline V and J ends were trimmed by 10 bases and 7 bases, with 11 bases remaining between them. CDR1 and CDR2 (germline): MDHEN, SYDVKM. The length of the CDR3 is 11 residues. The sort gate was single viable CD3+CD4+CD8-CD45RO+ cells for memory CD4+ T cells. This sequence originates from an adult in good health and CMV-seronegative. The chain employs TRBV28 and TRBJ2-1; TRBD2 is a possible D gene (5 bases). The sample comprised memory CD4+ T cells from blood. The CDR3 coding sequence is TGTGCCACCTTTGGGGAGAATGAGCAGTTCTTC. This gives the protein CATFGENEQFF.